This T cell receptor (beta chain) was sequenced in a study of beta chain features in type 1 diabetes. This clone was detected only a few times. Sorting that relied on CD45RO/CCR7/CD25/CD127/CD95/CD27 yielded CD4+ naive, central memory, regulatory and stem cell-like memory cells. Per the germline V gene, CDR1 is MNHNS and CDR2 is SASEGT. With V trimmed by 7 bases and J by 4 bases, 5 bases remained unmatched. The length of the CDR3 is 13 residues. The whole isolated RNA underwent reverse transcription, so sequencing captured expressed TCRB transcripts. Measured with immunoSEQ multiplex PCR; TCRdb has only the in-frame clones, and not every one. There are more than 110,000 clones in the sample; less than 9% occur only once, and around 1.5% lies in the top ten.

The chain uses TRBV6-1 and TRBJ2-7; TRBD2 aligns across 9 bases. The sample was central memory CD4+ T cells from blood. The sequence derives from a woman aged 25 to 39 in good health. As DNA, the CDR3 is TGTGCCAGCATAGCGGGAGACGGGTACGAGCAGTACTTC. Translating gives CASIAGDGYEQYF.